Shown below are 12 T cell receptor beta chains from a single sample sequenced in a study of T cell responses to AZD1222 COVID-19 vaccine. Profiled with immunoSEQ multiplex PCR; TCRdb holds only in-frame clones, not every one. The sample records around 83,000 clones, 90% being singletons. This sample comprised peripheral blood, obtained 28 days after the second AZD1222 dose. The receptors stem from an adult who received the AZD1222 COVID-19 vaccine.

This clone is a singleton in its sample. The chain uses TRBV7-9 and TRBJ1-1; 8 bases fit TRBD1. This CDR3 region has 15 residues. Trimming removed 5 bases from V and 1 base from J; junction bases left unmatched: 6. Germline CDR1 SEHNR, CDR2 FQNEAQ (reference sequence). CDR3 DNA sequence: TGTGCCAGCAGCGGGGGGACAGGAGGGAACACTGAAGCTTTCTTT. Protein: CASSGGTGGNTEAFF.

This chain connects TRBV3-1 (or the pseudogene TRBV3-2) to TRBJ2-2; D unclear. V lost 4 bases to trimming and J lost 5 bases, with 8 bases between them. The CDR3 sequence is 13 residues long. Germline V lookup: CDR1 LGHDT, CDR2 YNNKEL (reference sequence). The CDR3 nucleotides read TGTGCCAGCAGCCGATGGGATACCGGGGAGCTGTTTTTT. Amino acids: CASSRWDTGELFF.

The CDR3 is CASSEFGGARTEAFF. CDR3 sequence (DNA): TGTGCCAGCAGTGAATTCGGGGGGGCGAGGACTGAAGCTTTCTTT. This chain joins TRBV6-1 and TRBJ1-1; TRBD1 might be the D (6 bases). Trimming shortened V by 2 bases and J by 5 bases, and 15 bases separated the two germline ends. This CDR3 is built from 15 residues. Germline V gene sequence: CDR1 MNHNS, CDR2 SASEGT.

The V and J genes are TRBV2 and TRBJ2-7, with TRBD2 as a possible D gene (5 bases). V was trimmed by 7 bases and J by 0 bases, leaving 16 bases between them. This CDR3 is 15 amino acids long. Germline V gene lookup returns CDR1 SNHLY and CDR2 FYNNEI. CDR3 region: CASTRGPSSSYEQYF. The DNA for the CDR3 is TGTGCCAGCACTAGAGGGCCCAGCAGCTCCTACGAGCAGTACTTC.

J is TRBJ1-1 and V is TRBV7-2; no firm D call. The germline CDR1 and CDR2 sequences are SGHTA and FQGNSA. Trimming stripped 3 bases from V and 1 base from J, with 6 bases between. The CDR3 consists of 13 residues. CDR3 DNA: TGTGCCAGCAGCTTTCGGGGGAACACTGAAGCTTTCTTT. Translation gives CASSFRGNTEAFF. Full variable domain (remainder filled in from reference TRBV7-2 and TRBJ1-1): GAGVSQSPSNKVTEKGKDVELRCDPISGHTALYWYRQSLGQGLEFLIYFQGNSAPDKSGLPSDRFSAERTGGSVSTLTIQRTQQEDSAVYLCASSFRGNTEAFFGQGTRLTVV.

The genes are TRBV5-4 and TRBJ1-5; no definite D call. The CDR3 runs 12 residues. V was pared by 0 bases and J by 4 bases, with 2 bases between. Germline CDR1 and CDR2: SGHNT and YYREEE (reference sequence). The CDR3 nucleotides read TGTGCCAGCAGCTTGGGAAATCAGCCCCAGCATTTT. Translating gives CASSLGNQPQHF.

The chain has TRBV5-8 and TRBJ2-3; 9 positions match TRBD1. V trimming: 3 bases; J trimming: 6 bases; junction bases outside the gene matches: 5. Germline values: CDR1 SGHTS, CDR2 YDEGEE. CDR3 length equals 14 residues. This CDR3 reads CASSSDRGRDTQYF. DNA for the CDR3: TGTGCCAGCAGCTCTGACAGGGGGAGGGATACGCAGTATTTT.

J is TRBJ1-5 and V is TRBV11-2; no clear D. Germline V gene data show CDR1 as SGHAT and CDR2 as FQNNGV. Trimming took off 2 bases at V and 2 bases at J, with 7 bases between the two ends. The CDR3 is made up of 14 amino acids. The CDR3 bases are TGTGCCAGCAGCTTAAGTGGGGGCAATCAGCCCCAGCATTTT. Translating it yields CASSLSGGNQPQHF.

The chain couples TRBV20-1 to TRBJ2-7; TRBD1 agrees at 8 bases. CDR3 size: 11 residues. V lost 6 bases and J lost 6; bases outside the gene matches: 4. Germline CDR1 and CDR2: DFQATT and SNEGSKA (reference sequence). The CDR3 loop is CSATDRAEQYF. The DNA of the CDR3 is TGCAGTGCCACGGACAGGGCCGAGCAGTACTTC.

V and J are TRBV5-1 and TRBJ1-1; no clear D. This CDR3 is built from 13 residues. Trimming removed 2 bases from V and 0 bases from J, with 5 bases in between. Germline CDR1 reads SGHRS; CDR2 reads YFSETQ. As DNA, the CDR3 is TGCGCCAGCAGCTTCGACCTGAACACTGAAGCTTTCTTT. Translated: CASSFDLNTEAFF. The whole variable domain, remainder taken from reference TRBV5-1 and TRBJ1-1, is KAGVTQTPRYLIKTRGQQVTLSCSPISGHRSVSWYQQTPGQGLQFLFEYFSETQRNKGNFPGRFSGRQFSNSRSEMNVSTLELGDSALYLCASSFDLNTEAFFGQGTRLTVV.

The chain links TRBV30 to TRBJ2-3; no clear D gene. CDR3 length: 12 residues. Germline CDR1 reads GTSNPN; CDR2 reads SVGIG (reference sequence). The germline V and J ends were trimmed by 0 bases and 6 bases, with 7 bases remaining between them. DNA of the CDR3: TGTGCCTGGAGTGTATCCAGGGATACGCAGTATTTT. Its translation is CAWSVSRDTQYF.

The rearrangement joins TRBV20-1 to TRBJ1-2, with D possibly TRBD1 on 5 matching bases. CDR1 is DFQATT and CDR2 is SNEGSKA in the germline V gene (reference sequence). The CDR3 totals 11 residues. V lost 6 bases and J lost 7, with 12 bases in between. The CDR3 DNA reads TGCAGTGCGGTCGGGACTTTTGGCTACACCTTC. It specifies CSAVGTFGYTF.